Listed below are T cell receptor beta chains from one sample, sequenced in a study of sequential checkpoint blockade in melanoma. The protocol was immunoSEQ multiplex PCR, while the TCRdb copy is restricted to in-frame clones and leaves out a portion. The sample contains some 14,000 clones, approximately 80% of which appear only once. The sample in question was CD8+ T cells sorted from blood (inferred from file names), obtained from a patient given nivolumab and ipilimumab in sequence. These receptors were collected from a human donor with melanoma. Each CDR3 is given with its conserved first and last residue. A D gene is named only where the DNA matches it firmly. Clone size, where shown, is once, few, many, or a class for clones that have expanded.

-,TRBJ2-7,TRBV10-3,-,CAISGGYEQYF,TGTGCCATCAGTGGAGGGTACGAGCAGTACTTC
-,TRBJ2-2,TRBV19,-,CASALWYTNTGELFF,TGTGCCAGTGCCCTTTGGTACACGAACACCGGGGAGCTGTTTTTT
TRBD2,TRBJ2-5,TRBV7-6,-,CASSHPGTSGGETQYF,TGTGCCAGCAGCCACCCCGGGACTAGCGGGGGAGAGACCCAGTACTTC
-,TRBJ2-3,TRBV13,-,CASSLVETGHDTQYF,TGTGCCAGCAGCTTAGTGGAGACTGGACATGATACGCAGTATTTT
TRBD1,TRBJ2-5,TRBV27,few,CASSPNLPTGSGMRETQYF,TGTGCCAGCAGTCCCAATCTCCCGACAGGGTCGGGGATGAGGGAGACCCAGTACTTC
TRBD1,TRBJ2-7,TRBV9,few,CASSVDQGAQWEQYF,TGTGCCAGCAGCGTAGACCAGGGGGCGCAATGGGAGCAGTACTTC
-,TRBJ1-6,TRBV13,-,CASSLGRDPTGRYNSPLHF,TGTGCCAGCAGCTTAGGCCGGGACCCGACAGGACGATATAATTCACCCCTCCACTTT
-,TRBJ1-2,TRBV29-1,-,CSVPEAYGYTF,TGCAGCGTTCCCGAAGCCTATGGCTACACCTTC
TRBD1,TRBJ1-1,TRBV19,-,CASTLQGVNTEAFF,TGTGCCAGTACCCTCCAGGGGGTGAACACTGAAGCTTTCTTT
TRBD2,TRBJ2-7,TRBV2,-,CASSEAGTSGDPEQYF,TGTGCCAGCAGTGAAGCGGGGACTAGCGGGGACCCCGAGCAGTACTTC
TRBD2,TRBJ2-7,TRBV27,-,CASSLSGGGVYEQYF,TGTGCCAGCAGTTTATCTGGCGGGGGAGTTTACGAGCAGTACTTC
-,TRBJ2-3,TRBV21-1,-,CASSIRRECTDTQYF,TGTGCCAGCAGCATACGGCGGGAGTGCACAGATACGCAGTATTTT
-,TRBJ2-1,TRBV29-1,-,CSVEGTPNSYNEQFF,TGCAGCGTTGAAGGGACACCAAACTCCTACAATGAGCAGTTCTTC
-,TRBJ2-2,TRBV27,-,CASRTGNTGELFF,TGTGCCAGCAGGACGGGTAACACCGGGGAGCTGTTTTTT
TRBD1,TRBJ2-1,TRBV19,-,CASSKRDRGSSGEQFF,TGTGCCAGTAGTAAAAGAGACAGGGGTTCATCAGGCGAGCAGTTCTTC
-,TRBJ2-4,TRBV29-1,-,CSVEEEAGNIQYF,TGCAGCGTTGAAGAGGAGGCGGGGAACATTCAGTACTTC
-,TRBJ2-1,TRBV6-1,-,CASNPGENNEQFF,TGTGCCAGCAATCCGGGGGAGAACAATGAGCAGTTCTTC
TRBD1,TRBJ1-6,TRBV27,-,CASTTGAGSPLHF,TGTGCCAGCACTACAGGGGCAGGCTCACCCCTCCACTTT
-,TRBJ2-7,TRBV30,-,CAWHTGNPYEQYF,TGTGCCTGGCATACCGGGAACCCCTACGAGCAGTACTTC
-,TRBJ2-1,TRBV7-9,-,CASSFYEGEQFF,TGTGCCAGCAGCTTTTATGAGGGTGAGCAGTTCTTC
TRBD2,TRBJ2-1,TRBV19,-,CASGLAGYNEQFF,TGTGCCTCCGGACTAGCGGGCTATAATGAGCAGTTCTTC
TRBD1,TRBJ2-2,TRBV7-2,-,CASAGFRDRANTGELFF,TGTGCCAGCGCCGGTTTCCGGGACAGGGCGAACACCGGGGAGCTGTTTTTT
-,TRBJ1-2,TRBV29-1,-,CSVGGLDGYTF,TGCAGCGTTGGCGGGTTGGATGGCTACACCTTC
-,TRBJ1-1,TRBV6-1,few,CASSPTERTEAFF,TGTGCCAGCAGTCCCACAGAGCGGACTGAAGCTTTCTTT
-,TRBJ2-4,TRBV9,-,CASSVGGEVYIQYF,TGTGCCAGCAGCGTAGGAGGCGAGGTGTACATTCAGTACTTC
-,TRBJ1-1,TRBV27,-,CASSLYGGMNTEAFF,TGTGCCAGCAGTTTATACGGGGGAATGAACACTGAAGCTTTCTTT
TRBD2,TRBJ2-1,TRBV5-1,-,CASSGGRGVYEQFF,TGCGCCAGCAGCGGCGGGAGGGGAGTCTATGAGCAGTTCTTC
TRBD1,TRBJ1-2,TRBV14,-,CASKKTGDNYGYTF,TGTGCCAGCAAAAAGACAGGGGACAACTATGGCTACACCTTC
TRBD1,TRBJ2-3,TRBV30,-,CAWSVWQGASTPSTDTQYF,TGTGCCTGGAGTGTTTGGCAGGGGGCCTCAACTCCTAGCACAGATACGCAGTATTTT
TRBD2,TRBJ2-1,TRBV25-1,-,CASSLRGGYNEQFF,TGTGCCAGCAGTTTGCGGGGGGGCTACAATGAGCAGTTCTTC
-,TRBJ1-1,TRBV6-5,-,CASSYVEGATEAFF,TGTGCCAGCAGTTACGTAGAGGGCGCCACTGAAGCTTTCTTT
-,TRBJ1-5,TRBV11-2,few,CASSLDRKNQPQHF,TGTGCCAGCAGCTTAGACAGGAAGAATCAGCCCCAGCATTTT
TRBD2,TRBJ2-1,TRBV4-3,-,CASSQGGTSGINEQFF,TGCGCCAGCAGCCAAGGAGGGACTAGCGGGATCAATGAGCAGTTCTTC
-,TRBJ2-7,TRBV25-1,-,CASSDVTLGEQYF,TGTGCCAGCAGTGACGTCACCCTCGGCGAGCAGTACTTC
TRBD2,TRBJ2-1,TRBV15,medium-sized,CATSRLLAGGGGEQFF,TGTGCCACCAGCAGGTTACTAGCGGGAGGGGGCGGCGAGCAGTTCTTC
-,TRBJ2-2,TRBV13,few,CASSPVRELFF,TGTGCCAGCAGCCCAGTGAGGGAGCTGTTTTTT
-,TRBJ1-1,TRBV5-1,-,CASSLASRDSERTEAFF,TGCGCCAGCAGCTTGGCCTCGAGGGATTCGGAGAGGACTGAAGCTTTCTTT
-,TRBJ2-7,TRBV2,-,CASSDVSGFSYEQYF,TGTGCCAGCAGTGATGTTTCCGGGTTTTCCTACGAGCAGTACTTC
-,TRBJ1-5,TRBV2,-,CASSEGFYSNQPQHF,TGTGCCAGCAGTGAAGGGTTCTATAGCAATCAGCCCCAGCATTTT
-,TRBJ2-7,TRBV13,-,CASSAQGWEQYF,TGTGCCAGCAGCGCACAGGGTTGGGAGCAGTACTTC
TRBD1,TRBJ2-7,TRBV28,-,CASGETGNSYEQYF,TGTGCCAGCGGCGAGACAGGGAACTCCTACGAGCAGTACTTC
TRBD2,TRBJ2-7,TRBV19,-,CASRLGGTVDEQYF,TGTGCCAGTCGTTTGGGGGGGACCGTTGACGAGCAGTACTTC
-,TRBJ2-6,TRBV15,few,CATSSQGSSGANVLTF,TGTGCCACCAGCAGCCAGGGGAGCTCTGGGGCCAACGTCCTGACTTTC
TRBD2,TRBJ2-7,TRBV19,-,CASSVAGGPDEQYF,TGTGCCAGTAGCGTAGCGGGGGGGCCGGACGAGCAGTACTTC
TRBD2,TRBJ2-1,TRBV6-6,-,CASSRSGEKVNEQFF,TGTGCCAGCAGTCGAAGCGGGGAAAAGGTAAATGAGCAGTTCTTC
TRBD1,TRBJ1-1,TRBV5-1,-,CASSSESGGANTEAFF,TGCGCCAGCAGCTCAGAGTCAGGGGGCGCGAACACTGAAGCTTTCTTT
-,TRBJ2-5,TRBV27,-,CASSILSGWETQYF,TGTGCCAGCAGTATCCTTAGCGGTTGGGAGACCCAGTACTTC
-,TRBJ2-1,TRBV28,-,CASSPRSGTSYNEQFF,TGTGCCAGCAGTCCCCGGAGCGGGACATCCTACAATGAGCAGTTCTTC
TRBD2,TRBJ2-5,TRBV7-8,-,CASSLAFSVAGDETQYF,TGTGCCAGCAGCTTAGCTTTTTCGGTAGCGGGAGATGAGACCCAGTACTTC
-,TRBJ1-5,TRBV10-3,-,CAISEGEGWGDAQDQPQHF,TGTGCCATCAGTGAGGGTGAAGGGTGGGGGGACGCACAAGATCAGCCCCAGCATTTT
-,TRBJ2-2,TRBV27,medium-sized,CASSLEPTGGELFF,TGTGCCAGCAGTTTAGAACCGACAGGCGGGGAGCTGTTTTTT